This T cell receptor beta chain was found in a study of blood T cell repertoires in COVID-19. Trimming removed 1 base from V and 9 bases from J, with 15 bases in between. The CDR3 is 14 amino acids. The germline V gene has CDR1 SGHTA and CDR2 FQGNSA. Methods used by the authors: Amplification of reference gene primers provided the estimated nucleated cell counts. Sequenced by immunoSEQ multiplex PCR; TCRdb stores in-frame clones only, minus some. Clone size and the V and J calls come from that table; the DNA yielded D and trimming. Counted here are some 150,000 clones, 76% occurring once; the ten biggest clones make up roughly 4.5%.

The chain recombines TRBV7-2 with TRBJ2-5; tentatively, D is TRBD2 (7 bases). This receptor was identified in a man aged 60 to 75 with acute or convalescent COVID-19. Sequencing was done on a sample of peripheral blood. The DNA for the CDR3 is TGTGCCAGCAGCTTAGGGGCCAGGGGAGGGCCCCAGTACTTC. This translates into CASSLGARGGPQYF.